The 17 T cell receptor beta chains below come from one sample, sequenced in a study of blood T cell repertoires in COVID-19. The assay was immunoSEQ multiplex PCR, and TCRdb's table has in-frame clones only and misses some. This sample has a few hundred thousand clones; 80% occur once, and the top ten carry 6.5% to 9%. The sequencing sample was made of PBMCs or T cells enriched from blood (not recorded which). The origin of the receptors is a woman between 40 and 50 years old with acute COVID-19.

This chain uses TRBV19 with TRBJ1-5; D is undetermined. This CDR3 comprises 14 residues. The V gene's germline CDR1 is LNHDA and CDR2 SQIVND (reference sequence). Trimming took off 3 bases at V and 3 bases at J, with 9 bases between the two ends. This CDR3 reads CASSMAWSNQPQHF. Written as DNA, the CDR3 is TGTGCCAGTAGTATGGCCTGGTCCAATCAGCCCCAGCATTTT.

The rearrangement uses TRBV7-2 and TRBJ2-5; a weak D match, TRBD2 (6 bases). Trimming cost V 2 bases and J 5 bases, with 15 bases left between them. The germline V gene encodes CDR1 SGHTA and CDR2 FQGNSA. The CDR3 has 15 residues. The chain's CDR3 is CASSLLGGLGETQYF. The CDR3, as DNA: TGTGCCAGCAGCTTATTGGGGGGACTCGGGGAGACCCAGTACTTC.

The CDR3 DNA sequence: TGTGCCAGCAGCTTAGGTAATAGCAATCAGCCCCAGCATTTT. Amino acids: CASSLGNSNQPQHF. The chain carries TRBV7-6 and TRBJ1-5, with D unclear. Trimming took 1 base from V and 0 from J, leaving 4 bases between them. This CDR3 is 14 amino acids long. CDR1 and CDR2 from the germline V gene are SGHVS and FNYEAQ.

Here the CDR3 DNA reads TGTGCCAGCAGCACTGCCCATAAGATGACTGGGGCCAACGTCCTGACTTTC. It specifies CASSTAHKMTGANVLTF. The V gene is TRBV7-2, the J gene TRBJ2-6; no definite D call. The CDR3 has 17 residues. The V end lost 5 bases, the J end lost 2 bases, and 16 bases lay between the germline ends. CDR1 and CDR2 from the germline V gene are SGHTA and FQGNSA.

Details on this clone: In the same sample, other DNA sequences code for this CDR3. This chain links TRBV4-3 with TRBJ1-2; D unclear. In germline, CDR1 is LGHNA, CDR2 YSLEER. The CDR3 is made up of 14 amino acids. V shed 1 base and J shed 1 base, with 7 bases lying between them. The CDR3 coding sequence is TGCGCCAGCAGCCAAGTAGGAGATAACTATGGCTACACCTTC. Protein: CASSQVGDNYGYTF.

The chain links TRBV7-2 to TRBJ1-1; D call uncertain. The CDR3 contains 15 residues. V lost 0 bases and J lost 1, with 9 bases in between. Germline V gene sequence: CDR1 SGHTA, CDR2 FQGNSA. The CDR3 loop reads CASSLALLRNTEAFF. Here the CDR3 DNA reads TGTGCCAGCAGCTTAGCGCTGCTGAGGAACACTGAAGCTTTCTTT.

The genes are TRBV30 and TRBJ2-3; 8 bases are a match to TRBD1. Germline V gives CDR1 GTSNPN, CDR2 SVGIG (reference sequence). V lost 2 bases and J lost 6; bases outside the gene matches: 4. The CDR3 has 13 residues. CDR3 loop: CAWSTTGADTQYF. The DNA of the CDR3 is TGTGCCTGGAGTACGACAGGGGCGGATACGCAGTATTTT.

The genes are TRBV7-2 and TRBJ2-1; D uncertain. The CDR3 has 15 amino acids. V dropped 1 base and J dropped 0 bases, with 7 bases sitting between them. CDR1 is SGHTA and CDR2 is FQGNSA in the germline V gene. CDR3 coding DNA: TGTGCCAGCAGCTTAGGGCGGATCTCCTACAATGAGCAGTTCTTC. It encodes CASSLGRISYNEQFF.

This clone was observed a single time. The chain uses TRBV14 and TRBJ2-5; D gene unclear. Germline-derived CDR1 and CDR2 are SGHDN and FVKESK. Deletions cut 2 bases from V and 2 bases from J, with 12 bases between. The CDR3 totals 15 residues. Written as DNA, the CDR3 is TGTGCCAGCAGCCAATCCGCGGATAAACAAGAGACCCAGTACTTC. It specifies CASSQSADKQETQYF.

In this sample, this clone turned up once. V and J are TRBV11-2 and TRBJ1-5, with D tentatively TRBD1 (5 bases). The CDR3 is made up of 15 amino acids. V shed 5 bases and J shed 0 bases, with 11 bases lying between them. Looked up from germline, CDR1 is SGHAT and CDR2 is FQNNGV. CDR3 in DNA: TGTGCCAGCAGCCGGGCAGGGAATAGCAATCAGCCCCAGCATTTT. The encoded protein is CASSRAGNSNQPQHF.

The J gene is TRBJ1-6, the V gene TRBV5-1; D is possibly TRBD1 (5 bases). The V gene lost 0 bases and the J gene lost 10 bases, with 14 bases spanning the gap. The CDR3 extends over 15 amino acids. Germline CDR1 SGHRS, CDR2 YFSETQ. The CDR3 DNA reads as TGCGCCAGCAGCTTGGACGGCAGGGTCGAATCACCCCTCCACTTT. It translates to CASSLDGRVESPLHF.

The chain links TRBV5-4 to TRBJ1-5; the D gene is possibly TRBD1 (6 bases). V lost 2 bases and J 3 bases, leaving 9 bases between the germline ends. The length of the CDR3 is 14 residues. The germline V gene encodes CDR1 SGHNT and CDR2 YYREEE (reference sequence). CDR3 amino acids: CASSFRQDNQPQHF. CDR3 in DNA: TGTGCCAGCAGCTTCAGACAGGACAATCAGCCCCAGCATTTT.

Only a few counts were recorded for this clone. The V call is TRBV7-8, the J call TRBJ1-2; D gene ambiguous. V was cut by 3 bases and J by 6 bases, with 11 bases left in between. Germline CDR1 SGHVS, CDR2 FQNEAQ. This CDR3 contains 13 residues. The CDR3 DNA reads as TGTGCCAGCAGCTTTGCAGAAATGGATGGCTACACCTTC. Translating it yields CASSFAEMDGYTF.

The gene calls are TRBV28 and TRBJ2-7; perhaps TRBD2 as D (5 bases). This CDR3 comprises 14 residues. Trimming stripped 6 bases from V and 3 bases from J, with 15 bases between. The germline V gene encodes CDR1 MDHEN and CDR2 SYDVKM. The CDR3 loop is CASRNIGLIYEQYF. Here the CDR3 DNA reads TGTGCCAGCAGGAATATAGGACTCATCTACGAGCAGTACTTC.

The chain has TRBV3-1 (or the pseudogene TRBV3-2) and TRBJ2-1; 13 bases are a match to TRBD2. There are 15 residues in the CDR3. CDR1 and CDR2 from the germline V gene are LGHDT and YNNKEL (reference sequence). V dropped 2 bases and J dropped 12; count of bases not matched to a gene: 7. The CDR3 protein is CASSQQGLAGLGQFF. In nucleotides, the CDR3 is TGTGCCAGCAGCCAACAGGGACTAGCGGGACTAGGGCAGTTCTTC.

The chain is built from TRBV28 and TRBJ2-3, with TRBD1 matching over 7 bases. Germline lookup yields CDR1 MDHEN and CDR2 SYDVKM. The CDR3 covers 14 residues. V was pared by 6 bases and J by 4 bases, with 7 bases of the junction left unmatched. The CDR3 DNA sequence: TGTGCCAGCAGCCCGACAGGGACATCAGATACGCAGTATTTT. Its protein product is CASSPTGTSDTQYF.

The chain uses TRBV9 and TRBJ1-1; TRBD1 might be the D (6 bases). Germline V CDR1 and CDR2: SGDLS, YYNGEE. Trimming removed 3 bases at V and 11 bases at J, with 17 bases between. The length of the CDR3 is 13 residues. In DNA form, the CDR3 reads TGTGCCAGCAGCGAGTCCCACAGGGTCGAGGCTTTCTTT. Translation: CASSESHRVEAFF. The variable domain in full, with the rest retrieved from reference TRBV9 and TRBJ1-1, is DSGVTQTPKHLITATGQRVTLRCSPRSGDLSVYWYQQSLDQGLQFLIQYYNGEERAKGNILERFSAQQFPDLHSELNLSSLELGDSALYFCASSESHRVEAFFGQGTRLTVV.